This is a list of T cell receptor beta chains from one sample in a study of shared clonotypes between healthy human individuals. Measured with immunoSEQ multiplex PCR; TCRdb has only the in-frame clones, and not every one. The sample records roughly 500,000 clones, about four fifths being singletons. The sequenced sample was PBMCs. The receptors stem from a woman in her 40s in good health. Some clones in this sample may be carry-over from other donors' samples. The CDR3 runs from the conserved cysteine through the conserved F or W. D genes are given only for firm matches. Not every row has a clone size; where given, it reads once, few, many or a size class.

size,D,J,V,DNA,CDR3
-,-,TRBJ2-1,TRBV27,TGTGCCAGCAGTCCGACAGGCGGGAATGAGCAGTTCTTC,CASSPTGGNEQFF
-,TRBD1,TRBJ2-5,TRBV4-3,TGCGCCAGCAGCCGACGACAGGGTGAGACCCAGTACTTC,CASSRRQGETQYF
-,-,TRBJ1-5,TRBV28,TGTGCCAGCAGTTTAAGGACAGAAAATAGCAATCAGCCCCAGCATTTT,CASSLRTENSNQPQHF
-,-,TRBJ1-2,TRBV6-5,TGTGCCAGCAGCACCCAAGTTAACTATGGCTACACCTTC,CASSTQVNYGYTF
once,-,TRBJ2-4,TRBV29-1,TGCAGCGTTGAAGGACGGTCTGGAGGAAACATTCAGTACTTC,CSVEGRSGGNIQYF
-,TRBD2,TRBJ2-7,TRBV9,TGTGCCAGCAGCGCCCGACTAGCGGGTGTCTACGAGCAGTACTTC,CASSARLAGVYEQYF
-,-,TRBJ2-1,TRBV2,TGTGCCAGCGTCCGACAGGCCTCCTACAATGAGCAGTTCTTC,CASVRQASYNEQFF
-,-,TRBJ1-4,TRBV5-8,TGTGCCAGCAGCCCAGAGGGGTATACTAATGAAAAACTGTTTTTT,CASSPEGYTNEKLFF
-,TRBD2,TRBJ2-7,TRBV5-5,TGTGCCAGCAGCCCTTACGGCGGGGACGGGAGGGAGCAGTACTTC,CASSPYGGDGREQYF
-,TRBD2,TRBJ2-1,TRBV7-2,TGTGCCAGCAGCCCGGGACTAGCGGGACACTCCTACAATGAGCAGTTCTTC,CASSPGLAGHSYNEQFF
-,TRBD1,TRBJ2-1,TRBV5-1,TGCGCCAGCTCGGACAGGGCTTCCTACAATGAGCAGTTCTTC,CASSDRASYNEQFF
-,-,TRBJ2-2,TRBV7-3,TGTGCCAGCAGCACCCGGGGCAACACCGGGGAGCTGTTTTTT,CASSTRGNTGELFF
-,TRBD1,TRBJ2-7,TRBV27,TGTGCCAGCAGTCCCGGGACAGGGGGGTCATACGAGCAGTACTTC,CASSPGTGGSYEQYF
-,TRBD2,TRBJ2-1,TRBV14,TGTGCCAGCAGGACTAGCGGTTCATACAATGAGCAGTTCTTC,CASRTSGSYNEQFF
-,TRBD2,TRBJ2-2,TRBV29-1,TGCAGCGTAGCGGGACTAGCGGGGCGGAACACCGGGGAGCTGTTTTTT,CSVAGLAGRNTGELFF
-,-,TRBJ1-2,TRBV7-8,TGTGCCAGCAGCTTAGCACCTGGGGCTAACTATGGCTACACCTTC,CASSLAPGANYGYTF
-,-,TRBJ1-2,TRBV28,TGTGCCAGCAGTTTACAGGGCCCAAACTATGGCTACACCTTC,CASSLQGPNYGYTF
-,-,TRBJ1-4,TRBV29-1,TGCAGCGGACAGGAGACAACTAATGAAAAACTGTTTTTT,CSGQETTNEKLFF
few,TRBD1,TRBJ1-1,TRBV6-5,TGTGCCAGCAGGGGGACAGGGGTGTCCACTGAAGCTTTCTTT,CASRGTGVSTEAFF
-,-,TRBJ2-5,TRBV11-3,TGTGCCAGCAGTATTGGCGCCGGGGGAAAGGAGACCCAGTACTTC,CASSIGAGGKETQYF
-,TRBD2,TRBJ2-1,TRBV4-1,TGCGCCAGCTCCCGCCGCCTAGCGGGAGAGGGGAATGAGCAGTTCTTC,CASSRRLAGEGNEQFF
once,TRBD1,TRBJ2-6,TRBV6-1,TGTGCCAGCAGTAAGGGGGCTGATGGGGCCAACGTCCTGACTTTC,CASSKGADGANVLTF
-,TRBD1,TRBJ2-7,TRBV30,TGTGCCTGGAGTTTATTCGGACAGGGAAGGGGCGAGCAGTACTTC,CAWSLFGQGRGEQYF
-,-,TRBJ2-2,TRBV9,TGTGCCAGCAGCGTAGAAGGGTATCCCGGGGAGCTGTTTTTT,CASSVEGYPGELFF
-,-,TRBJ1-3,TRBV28,TGTGCCAGCAGTTTAGGTGGGATCTCTGGAAACACCATATATTTT,CASSLGGISGNTIYF
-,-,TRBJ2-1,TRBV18,TGTGCCAGCTCTCCTGGCGAGGGTGAGCAGTTCTTC,CASSPGEGEQFF
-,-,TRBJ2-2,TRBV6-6,TGTGCCAGCAGTTCGACTAGTCCCGGGGAGCTGTTTTTT,CASSSTSPGELFF
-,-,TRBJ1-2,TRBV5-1,TGCGCCAGCAGCTTGGAGGCCCGGACGGGCTACACCTTC,CASSLEARTGYTF
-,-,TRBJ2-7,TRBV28,TGTGCCAGCGGCCTATCCTCCTACGAGCAGTACTTC,CASGLSSYEQYF
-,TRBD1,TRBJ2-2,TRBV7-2,TGTGCCAGCAGCTTATCAGGGGGTTCGAACACCGGGGAGCTGTTTTTT,CASSLSGGSNTGELFF
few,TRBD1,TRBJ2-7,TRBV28,TGTGCCAGCCGGGGACAGGGGGCTGACGAGCAGTACTTC,CASRGQGADEQYF
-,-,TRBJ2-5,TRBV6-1,TGTGCCAGCAGCCTATCAGGGGCTCAAGAGACCCAGTACTTC,CASSLSGAQETQYF
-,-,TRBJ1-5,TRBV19,TGTGCCAGTAGTACCAACTCTGGGCAGGGCGGCCAGCCCCAGCATTTT,CASSTNSGQGGQPQHF